Listed below are T cell receptor beta chains from one sample, sequenced in a study of early T cells in non-severe SARS-CoV-2 infection. Via MiXCR, TCRdb re-called the 5' RACE reads, giving one row per CDR3 protein. The sample gives roughly 75,000 distinct CDR3 sequences, approximately 12% of which show up once; about 3.5% is in the top ten. Sequenced sample: whole blood. The origin of the receptors is an adult who was a healthcare worker with PCR-confirmed SARS-CoV-2 infection or an uninfected control (not recorded which). CDR3s leave out the opening cysteine and the closing phenylalanine or tryptophan. Fields, in order: D gene, V gene, clone size, J gene, CDR3 protein. D genes are given only for firm matches. Expanded clones are given a class, and other clones once, few, many or no size at all.

D: TRBD2
V: TRBV2
size: few
J: TRBJ2-1
CDR3: ASSDMGTSRFNEQF

D: -
V: TRBV14
size: few
J: TRBJ2-5
CDR3: ASSLKGGHSGETQY

D: TRBD1
V: TRBV7-2
size: -
J: TRBJ1-1
CDR3: ASSSRWTGIKNTEAF

D: TRBD2
V: TRBV4-1
size: many
J: TRBJ2-1
CDR3: ASRLGLAGDNEQF

D: TRBD2
V: TRBV6-6
size: few
J: TRBJ2-1
CDR3: ASSTGGLAGLEQF

D: TRBD2
V: TRBV7-7
size: few
J: TRBJ2-5
CDR3: ASSARLAGAAETQY

D: TRBD2
V: TRBV29-1
size: -
J: TRBJ2-1
CDR3: SVRGPSGDYNEQF

D: -
V: TRBV27
size: few
J: TRBJ2-1
CDR3: ASSPTDNEQF

D: -
V: TRBV20-1
size: many
J: TRBJ1-1
CDR3: SAREGSTEAF

D: -
V: TRBV18
size: -
J: TRBJ1-4
CDR3: ASSNGVSATNEKLF

D: -
V: TRBV4-2
size: many
J: TRBJ2-3
CDR3: ASSQPGEGLDTQY

D: -
V: TRBV12-3/TRBV12-4
size: many
J: TRBJ1-1
CDR3: ASSPARGTEAF

D: -
V: TRBV9
size: -
J: TRBJ2-7
CDR3: ASSEQAAQTYEQY